These 32 T cell receptor beta chains came from one sample sequenced in a study of shared clonotypes between healthy human individuals. The data were produced by immunoSEQ multiplex PCR, yet TCRdb's version contains in-frame clones alone and is incomplete. This table holds about 2.4 million clones, approximately 92% found once. Sample: naive CD4+ T cells sorted from blood. The subset denotes: CD45RA+ positively selected. The source is a man aged 18 to 35 in good health.

This sequence joins TRBV18 and TRBJ1-1; no reliable D call. The CDR3 length is 12 residues. V gave up 4 bases and J gave up 5 bases, with 8 bases separating them. CDR1 KGHSH and CDR2 LQKENI come from the germline V gene. CDR3 sequence: CASSRSGTEAFF. The CDR3 DNA follows: TGTGCCAGCTCACGGTCGGGGACTGAAGCTTTCTTT.

This sequence joins TRBV4-1 and TRBJ2-5, with 10 bases that match TRBD2. The J call may be faulty, since TRBJ2-7 better matches the DNA end. Germline lookup yields CDR1 MGHRA and CDR2 YSYEKL. The CDR3 is 16 residues long. This chain's CDR3 is CASSPTGTSVAYEQYF. The CDR3 DNA reads as TGCGCCAGCAGCCCAACGGGGACTAGCGTCGCCTACGAGCAGTACTTC.

The gene calls are TRBV5-1 and TRBJ1-3, with D possibly TRBD1 on 5 matching bases. Per the germline V gene, CDR1 is SGHRS and CDR2 is YFSETQ. This CDR3 is built from 16 residues. Trimming took off 4 bases at V and 1 base at J, with 15 bases between the two ends. The CDR3 region has the DNA TGCGCCAGCAGCATTGGCCCTACAGGTTCTGGAAACACCATATATTTT. Its translation: CASSIGPTGSGNTIYF. Based on the CDR3 plus reference TRBV5-1 and TRBJ1-3, the full variable domain is KAGVTQTPRYLIKTRGQQVTLSCSPISGHRSVSWYQQTPGQGLQFLFEYFSETQRNKGNFPGRFSGRQFSNSRSEMNVSTLELGDSALYLCASSIGPTGSGNTIYFGEGSWLTVV.

J is TRBJ1-1 and V is TRBV6-5, with D possibly being TRBD1 (5 bases). CDR1 and CDR2 (germline): MNHEY, SVGAGI. The CDR3 has 15 residues. Trimming removed 2 bases at V and 1 base at J, with 11 bases between. The CDR3 here is CASSYRGVGNTEAFF. The CDR3 region has the DNA TGTGCCAGCAGTTACAGGGGCGTGGGGAACACTGAAGCTTTCTTT.

The gene calls are TRBV5-1 and TRBJ2-7, with TRBD1 identical over 10 bases. This CDR3 spans 13 amino acids. V lost 7 bases, J lost 3 bases, and 4 bases stayed unmatched. The germline gives CDR1 SGHRS, CDR2 YFSETQ. CDR3 sequence (DNA): TGCGCCAGCTCGGGACAGGGGAACTACGAGCAGTACTTC. Residues: CASSGQGNYEQYF.

This clone was detected only a few times. V and J are TRBV4-2 and TRBJ1-3; 7 nucleotides match TRBD1. V lost 0 bases, J lost 4 bases, and 3 bases stayed unmatched. The CDR3 is 15 amino acids. CDR1 is LGHNA and CDR2 is YNFKEQ in the germline V gene. CDR3 nucleotides: TGTGCCAGCAGCCAAGATACGGGACAGGGAAACACCATATATTTT. Its translation: CASSQDTGQGNTIYF.

The chain recombines TRBV6-1 with TRBJ2-1, with 8 bases aligning to TRBD2. The CDR3 sequence is 14 residues long. V trimming: 7 bases; J trimming: 7 bases; junction bases outside the gene matches: 9. Germline V gene sequence: CDR1 MNHNS, CDR2 SASEGT. For the CDR3, the DNA is TGTGCCAGCAATTCGGGGGGGGCCAAGAATGAGCAGTTCTTC. Translating it yields CASNSGGAKNEQFF.

The CDR3 bases are TGTGCCAGCAGTTATTTTTCGTCTGGGGCCAACGTCCTGACTTTC. Protein sequence: CASSYFSSGANVLTF. The rearrangement uses TRBV6-5 and TRBJ2-6; D not certain. V lost 3 bases to trimming and J lost 1 base, with 7 bases between them. The CDR3 has 15 amino acids. Germline CDR1 MNHEY, CDR2 SVGAGI.

The chain recombines TRBV30 with TRBJ2-1; D possibly matches TRBD1 or TRBD2 (5 bases each). Germline V lookup: CDR1 GTSNPN, CDR2 SVGIG (reference sequence). CDR3 size: 14 residues. V gave up 3 bases and J gave up 2 bases, with 11 bases separating them. The CDR3 is CAWRGDKPYNEQFF. Here the CDR3 DNA reads TGTGCCTGGAGGGGGGATAAGCCCTACAATGAGCAGTTCTTC.

J is TRBJ2-3 and V is TRBV18; 7 bases agree with TRBD1. The CDR3 is 15 amino acids. Trimming took 2 bases from V and 4 from J; bases not matched to a gene: 6. Germline CDR1 and CDR2: KGHSH and LQKENI. CDR3 bases: TGTGCCAGCTCACCAGACAGGGTTTCGGCAGATACGCAGTATTTT. Protein product: CASSPDRVSADTQYF.

The chain combines TRBV11-2 with TRBJ2-5; unclear D gene. Trimming left V 6 bases short and J 5 bases short, with 19 bases between. Germline V gives CDR1 SGHAT, CDR2 FQNNGV. The CDR3 is made up of 15 amino acids. The CDR3 DNA reads as TGTGCCAGCAGGGCCTTCGGCCCCAACTGGGAGACCCAGTACTTC. Its protein is CASRAFGPNWETQYF.

A note on this clone: Other DNA sequences in the sample encode the same CDR3. This rearrangement joins TRBV19 to TRBJ2-7; D may be TRBD1 (7 bases). Germline V CDR1 and CDR2: LNHDA, SQIVND (reference sequence). V lost 3 bases to trimming and J lost 6 bases, with 15 bases between them. The CDR3 spans 14 residues. The CDR3 sequence is CASSIGQGGSEQYF. Here the CDR3 DNA reads TGTGCCAGTAGTATCGGGCAGGGGGGCTCCGAGCAGTACTTC. Together with reference TRBV19 and TRBJ2-7, the CDR3 gives the full variable domain: DGGITQSPKYLFRKEGQNVTLSCEQNLNHDAMYWYRQDPGQGLRLIYYSQIVNDFQKGDIAEGYSVSREKKESFPLTVTSAQKNPTAFYLCASSIGQGGSEQYFGPGTRLTVT.

The chain is built from TRBV28 and TRBJ1-1; no reliable D call. V lost 7 bases and J lost 5, with 8 bases in between. Germline V gene sequence: CDR1 MDHEN, CDR2 SYDVKM. This CDR3 has 11 amino acids. The CDR3 reads CASTLGTEAFF. DNA for the CDR3: TGTGCCAGCACCCTCGGGACTGAAGCTTTCTTT. Using reference TRBV28 and TRBJ1-1 for the parts outside the CDR3, the full variable domain is DVKVTQSSRYLVKRTGEKVFLECVQDMDHENMFWYRQDPGLGLRLIYFSYDVKMKEKGDIPEGYSVSREKKERFSLILESASTNQTSMYLCASTLGTEAFFGQGTRLTVV.

This chain connects TRBV5-4 to TRBJ2-7; the match to TRBD2 covers 7 bases. The CDR3 has 15 amino acids. Trimming removed 4 bases from V and 5 bases from J; junction bases left unmatched: 12. Germline V gene data show CDR1 as SGHNT and CDR2 as YYREEE (reference sequence). The CDR3 spells CASSMAGVGGNEQYF. DNA of the CDR3: TGTGCCAGCAGCATGGCCGGTGTGGGAGGGAACGAGCAGTACTTC.

In the case of this clone: Other DNA sequences from this sample encode an identical CDR3 as well. The CDR3 nucleotides read TGTGCCAGCAGAGGACAAATGAACACCGGGGAGCTGTTTTTT. Encoded protein: CASRGQMNTGELFF. The chain couples TRBV2 to TRBJ2-2, with D possibly matching TRBD1 (5 bases). Per the germline V gene, CDR1 is SNHLY and CDR2 is FYNNEI. The CDR3 loop spans 14 amino acids. V dropped 6 bases and J dropped 1 base, with 9 bases sitting between them.

This sequence joins TRBV7-8 and TRBJ2-7; 15 bases line up with TRBD2. The germline CDR1 and CDR2 sequences are SGHVS and FQNEAQ. The V and J ends lost 1 base and 6 bases, in that order; junction bases with no gene match: 10. The CDR3 length is 18 residues. The CDR3 sequence is CASSLEWTSGRARREQYF. CDR3 DNA sequence: TGTGCCAGCAGCTTAGAATGGACTAGCGGGAGGGCCAGGCGCGAGCAGTACTTC.

The chain couples TRBV2 to TRBJ1-1, with D possibly being TRBD1 (6 bases). Trimming cost V 6 bases and J 6 bases, with 23 bases left between them. The CDR3 loop spans 16 amino acids. Germline V lookup: CDR1 SNHLY, CDR2 FYNNEI. DNA for the CDR3: TGTGCCAGCAGCCCCCGCGTTGACAGGCCGGTTGCTGAAGCTTTCTTT. This encodes CASSPRVDRPVAEAFF.

Concerning this clone: Other DNA variants within this sample encode the same CDR3. CDR3 in DNA: TGCGCCAGCAGCTTGGGGTCAGGCTACGAGCAGTACTTC. It encodes CASSLGSGYEQYF. The chain combines TRBV5-1 with TRBJ2-7; D is unclear. The CDR3 extends over 13 amino acids. Germline V gene sequence: CDR1 SGHRS, CDR2 YFSETQ. V lost 0 bases and J 3 bases, leaving 7 bases between the germline ends.

CDR3 nucleotide sequence: TGCGCCAGCATCTCCGGGAGAGACTCCTACAATGAGCAGTTCTTC. Translating gives CASISGRDSYNEQFF. The gene calls are TRBV5-1 and TRBJ2-1, with a tentative D call TRBD2 (6 bases). The germline CDR1 and CDR2 sequences are SGHRS and YFSETQ. V was pared by 6 bases and J by 0 bases, with 13 bases between. The CDR3 is 15 amino acids. The variable domain in full, with the rest retrieved from reference TRBV5-1 and TRBJ2-1, is KAGVTQTPRYLIKTRGQQVTLSCSPISGHRSVSWYQQTPGQGLQFLFEYFSETQRNKGNFPGRFSGRQFSNSRSEMNVSTLELGDSALYLCASISGRDSYNEQFFGPGTRLTVL.

With respect to this clone: Other DNA sequences in the same sample also yield this CDR3. V is TRBV10-3 and J is TRBJ2-5; the match to TRBD1 covers 8 bases. The CDR3 length is 14 residues. The V gene end was trimmed by 2 bases and the J gene end by 5 bases; junction bases not matched to a gene: 4. CDR1 and CDR2 from the germline V gene are ENHRY and SYGVKD. The CDR3 reads CAISEGQGLETQYF. The CDR3 DNA reads as TGTGCCATCAGTGAGGGACAGGGACTGGAGACCCAGTACTTC.

The CDR3 sequence is CASSRVVGAGGYEQYF. The DNA for the CDR3 is TGTGCCAGCAGCCGAGTAGTTGGGGCGGGGGGCTACGAGCAGTACTTC. V and J are TRBV7-9 and TRBJ2-7, with 8 positions matching TRBD2. In germline, CDR1 is SEHNR, CDR2 FQNEAQ (reference sequence). The CDR3 sequence is 16 residues long. Losses at the gene ends were 5 bases for V and 3 bases for J; bases not matched to a gene: 12. The variable domain in full, with the rest retrieved from reference TRBV7-9 and TRBJ2-7, is DTGVSQNPRHKITKRGQNVTFRCDPISEHNRLYWYRQTLGQGPEFLTYFQNEAQLEKSRLLSDRFSAERPKGSFSTLEIQRTEQGDSAMYLCASSRVVGAGGYEQYFGPGTRLTVT.

The gene calls are TRBV18 and TRBJ2-7; no reliable D call. The length of the CDR3 is 16 residues. CDR1 is KGHSH, CDR2 LQKENI, per germline. V lost 2 bases to trimming and J lost 0 bases, with 14 bases between them. The CDR3 bases are TGTGCCAGCTCACCATCGCGCGCCGCCAACTCCTACGAGCAGTACTTC. This sequence encodes CASSPSRAANSYEQYF.

The rearrangement uses TRBV5-4 and TRBJ2-1; D possibly corresponds to TRBD2 (5 bases). Germline assignment: CDR1 SGHNT and CDR2 YYREEE (reference sequence). V was pared by 0 bases and J by 5 bases, with 12 bases between. This CDR3 has 15 residues. The CDR3 loop reads CASSLVDGGHNEQFF. The CDR3 DNA reads as TGTGCCAGCAGCTTGGTGGATGGCGGGCACAATGAGCAGTTCTTC.

This chain joins TRBV7-8 and TRBJ1-3; TRBD1 aligns across 9 bases. Germline assignment: CDR1 SGHVS and CDR2 FQNEAQ. This CDR3 spans 16 amino acids. Trimming took 5 bases from V and 3 from J; bases not matched to a gene: 8. In DNA form, the CDR3 reads TGTGCCAGCAGCACCCGGGACAGGGCGAATGGAAACACCATATATTTT. Its protein product is CASSTRDRANGNTIYF.

This CDR3 reads CAISGAIGTQYF. In DNA form, the CDR3 reads TGTGCCATCAGTGGCGCCATCGGGACCCAGTACTTC. This chain joins TRBV10-3 and TRBJ2-5; D is unclear. V was cut by 4 bases and J by 7 bases, with 10 bases left in between. The CDR3 has 12 residues. The germline gives CDR1 ENHRY, CDR2 SYGVKD.

In the case of this clone: Different DNA sequences within this sample yield the same CDR3. The chain combines TRBV30 with TRBJ2-3, with a weak D call TRBD1 (5 bases). The V gene's germline CDR1 is GTSNPN and CDR2 SVGIG (reference sequence). V shed 3 bases and J shed 8 bases, with 9 bases lying between them. The CDR3 is 11 amino acids. The CDR3, as DNA: TGTGCCTGGAGCAGGGCAGGTACGCAGTATTTT. This codes for CAWSRAGTQYF.

The chain is built from TRBV4-2 and TRBJ2-2; D remains ambiguous. This CDR3 is 17 amino acids long. Looked up from germline, CDR1 is LGHNA and CDR2 is YNFKEQ. Trimming cost V 3 bases and J 2 bases, with 16 bases left between them. The CDR3 sequence is CASSHPELTLNTGELFF. The CDR3 coding sequence is TGTGCCAGCAGCCACCCAGAGCTGACGCTTAACACCGGGGAGCTGTTTTTT.

The CDR3 spells CASSDNSGVYNEQFF. The CDR3 DNA reads as TGTGCCAGCAGCGATAATAGCGGAGTCTACAATGAGCAGTTCTTC. The rearrangement uses TRBV9 and TRBJ2-1, with a weak D call TRBD2 (6 bases). Trimming removed 3 bases from V and 3 bases from J, with 13 bases in between. The germline gives CDR1 SGDLS, CDR2 YYNGEE. There are 15 residues in the CDR3.

The chain couples TRBV21-1 to TRBJ2-1; the table names TRBD2, a call not compared with the DNA. TRBV21-1 is a listed pseudogene. This CDR3 contains 18 residues. CDR3 nucleotide sequence: TGTGCCAGCAGCAAAGCCGGGGGGCAGCGGGAGGTCTACAATGAGCAGTTCTTC. This sequence encodes CASSKAGGQREVYNEQFF.

This clone is a singleton in its sample. The chain has TRBV28 and TRBJ1-2; 7 nucleotides match TRBD1. This CDR3 contains 14 residues. CDR1 and CDR2 (germline): MDHEN, SYDVKM. V lost 7 bases, J lost 8 bases, and 13 bases stayed unmatched. The DNA for the CDR3 is TGTGCCAGCACCCCAGGAGACAGGGAGGGGGGCTACACCTTC. Encoded protein: CASTPGDREGGYTF.

This clone has a single count. The chain recombines TRBV18 with TRBJ2-7; TRBD1 agrees at 7 bases. The CDR3 sequence is 15 residues long. Trimming took 3 bases from V and 2 from J; bases not matched to a gene: 7. The germline gives CDR1 KGHSH, CDR2 LQKENI. The CDR3 region is CASSPWTGTTYEQYF. The CDR3 DNA follows: TGTGCCAGCTCACCTTGGACAGGTACAACCTACGAGCAGTACTTC.

As regards this clone: In the same sample, other DNA sequences code for this CDR3. V usage is TRBV30 and J usage is TRBJ1-1; D gene unclear. The germline V gene has CDR1 GTSNPN and CDR2 SVGIG (reference sequence). V dropped 0 bases and J dropped 1 base, with 6 bases sitting between them. The CDR3 contains 13 residues. The CDR3 loop is CAWSVRKNTEAFF. The DNA for the CDR3 is TGTGCCTGGAGTGTACGGAAGAACACTGAAGCTTTCTTT.